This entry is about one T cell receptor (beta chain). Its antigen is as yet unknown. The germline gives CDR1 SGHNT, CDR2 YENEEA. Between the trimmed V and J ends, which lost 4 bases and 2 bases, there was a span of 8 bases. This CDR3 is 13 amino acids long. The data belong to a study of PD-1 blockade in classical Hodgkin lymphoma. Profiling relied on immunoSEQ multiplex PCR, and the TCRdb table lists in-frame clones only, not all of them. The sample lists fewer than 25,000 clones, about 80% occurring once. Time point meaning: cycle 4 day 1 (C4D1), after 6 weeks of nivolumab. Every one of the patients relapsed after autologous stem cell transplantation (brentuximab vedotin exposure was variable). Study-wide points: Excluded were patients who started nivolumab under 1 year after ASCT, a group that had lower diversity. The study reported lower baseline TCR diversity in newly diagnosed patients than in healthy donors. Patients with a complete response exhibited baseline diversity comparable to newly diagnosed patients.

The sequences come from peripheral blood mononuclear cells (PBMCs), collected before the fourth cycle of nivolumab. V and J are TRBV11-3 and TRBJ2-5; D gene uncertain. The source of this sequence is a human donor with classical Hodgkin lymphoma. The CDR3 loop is CASSSRVQETQYF. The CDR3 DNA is TGTGCCAGCAGCTCCAGAGTTCAAGAGACCCAGTACTTC.